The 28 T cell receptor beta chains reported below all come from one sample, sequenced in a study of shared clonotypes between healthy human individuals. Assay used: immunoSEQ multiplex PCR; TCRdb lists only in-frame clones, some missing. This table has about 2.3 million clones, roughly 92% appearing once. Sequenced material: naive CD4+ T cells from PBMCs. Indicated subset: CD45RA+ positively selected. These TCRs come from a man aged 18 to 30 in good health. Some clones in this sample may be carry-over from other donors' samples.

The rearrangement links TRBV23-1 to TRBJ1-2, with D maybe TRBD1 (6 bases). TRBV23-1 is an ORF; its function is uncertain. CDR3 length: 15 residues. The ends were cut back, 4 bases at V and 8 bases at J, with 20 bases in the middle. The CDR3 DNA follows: TGCGCCAGCAGTCCCCGGGAGGGGGTCTCAAGCGGCTACACCTTC. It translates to CASSPREGVSSGYTF.

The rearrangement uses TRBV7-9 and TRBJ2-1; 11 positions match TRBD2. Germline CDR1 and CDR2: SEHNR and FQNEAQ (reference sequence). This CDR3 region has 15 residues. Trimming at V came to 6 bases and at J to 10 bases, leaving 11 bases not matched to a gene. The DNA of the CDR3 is TGTGCCAGCAGGGCCTTGGGGCTAGCGGGAGGCGAGCAGTTCTTC. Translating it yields CASRALGLAGGEQFF.

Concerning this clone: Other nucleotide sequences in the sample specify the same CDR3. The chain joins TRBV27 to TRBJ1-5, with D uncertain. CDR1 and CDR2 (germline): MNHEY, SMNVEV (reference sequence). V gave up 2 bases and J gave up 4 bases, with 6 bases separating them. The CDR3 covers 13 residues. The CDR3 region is CASSLNGNQPQHF. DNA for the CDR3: TGTGCCAGCAGTTTAAATGGTAATCAGCCCCAGCATTTT.

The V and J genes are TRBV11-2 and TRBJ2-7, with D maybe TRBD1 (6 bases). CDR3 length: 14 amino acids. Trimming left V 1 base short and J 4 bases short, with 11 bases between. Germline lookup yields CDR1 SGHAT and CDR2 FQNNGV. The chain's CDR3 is CASSLGPGVYEQYF. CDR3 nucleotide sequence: TGTGCCAGCAGCTTAGGCCCAGGGGTGTACGAGCAGTACTTC.

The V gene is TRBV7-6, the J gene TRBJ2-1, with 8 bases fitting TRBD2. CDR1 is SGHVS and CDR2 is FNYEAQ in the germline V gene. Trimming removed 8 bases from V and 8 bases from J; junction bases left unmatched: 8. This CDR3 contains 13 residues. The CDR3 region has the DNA TGTGCCAGCTCAGGGACTAGGGGGGATGAGCAGTTCTTC. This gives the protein CASSGTRGDEQFF. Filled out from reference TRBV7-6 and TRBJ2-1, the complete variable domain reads GAGVSQSPRYKVTKRGQDVALRCDPISGHVSLYWYRQALGQGPEFLTYFNYEAQQDKSGLPNDRFSAERPEGSISTLTIQRTEQRDSAMYRCASSGTRGDEQFFGPGTRLTVL.

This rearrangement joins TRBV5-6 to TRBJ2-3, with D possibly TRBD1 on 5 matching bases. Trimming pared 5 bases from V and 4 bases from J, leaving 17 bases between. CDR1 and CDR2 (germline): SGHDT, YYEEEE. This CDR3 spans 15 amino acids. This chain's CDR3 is CASRAGLRSSDTQYF. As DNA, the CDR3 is TGTGCCAGCAGGGCAGGGTTACGAAGTTCAGATACGCAGTATTTT.

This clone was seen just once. CDR3 amino acids: CASSRTSLNTEAFF. The CDR3 nucleotides are TGTGCCAGCAGTAGAACTAGCCTGAACACTGAAGCTTTCTTT. The V gene is TRBV28, the J gene TRBJ1-1; D is undetermined. Per germline, CDR1 MDHEN and CDR2 SYDVKM. The CDR3 is 14 residues long. Trimming left V 5 bases short and J 0 bases short, with 10 bases between. Full variable domain (rest looked up from reference TRBV28 and TRBJ1-1): DVKVTQSSRYLVKRTGEKVFLECVQDMDHENMFWYRQDPGLGLRLIYFSYDVKMKEKGDIPEGYSVSREKKERFSLILESASTNQTSMYLCASSRTSLNTEAFFGQGTRLTVV.

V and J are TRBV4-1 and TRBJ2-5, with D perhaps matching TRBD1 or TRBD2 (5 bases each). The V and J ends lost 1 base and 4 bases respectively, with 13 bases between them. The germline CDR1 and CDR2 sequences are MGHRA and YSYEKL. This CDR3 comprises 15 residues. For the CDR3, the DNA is TGCGCCAGCAGCCAAGTAGGGACCACGGCAGAGACCCAGTACTTC. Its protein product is CASSQVGTTAETQYF.

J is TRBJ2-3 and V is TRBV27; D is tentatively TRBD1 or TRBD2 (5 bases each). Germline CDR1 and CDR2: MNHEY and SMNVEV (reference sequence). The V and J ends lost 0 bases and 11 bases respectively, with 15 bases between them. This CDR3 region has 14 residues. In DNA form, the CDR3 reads TGTGCCAGCAGTTTATCCCGTTTAAGTGGGGGGCAGTATTTT. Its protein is CASSLSRLSGGQYF.

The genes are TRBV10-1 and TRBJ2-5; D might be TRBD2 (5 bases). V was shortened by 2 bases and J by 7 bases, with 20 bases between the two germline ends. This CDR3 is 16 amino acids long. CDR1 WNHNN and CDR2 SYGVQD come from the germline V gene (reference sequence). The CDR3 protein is CASSETGTLSIRTQYF. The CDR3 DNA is TGCGCCAGCAGTGAGACGGGAACCCTGTCGATTCGGACCCAGTACTTC.

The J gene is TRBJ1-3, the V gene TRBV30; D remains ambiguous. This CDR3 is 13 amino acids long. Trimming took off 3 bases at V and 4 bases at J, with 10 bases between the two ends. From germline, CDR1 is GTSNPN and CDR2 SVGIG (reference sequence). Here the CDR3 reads CAWRSLAGNTIYF. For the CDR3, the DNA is TGTGCCTGGAGGAGCCTGGCGGGAAACACCATATATTTT.

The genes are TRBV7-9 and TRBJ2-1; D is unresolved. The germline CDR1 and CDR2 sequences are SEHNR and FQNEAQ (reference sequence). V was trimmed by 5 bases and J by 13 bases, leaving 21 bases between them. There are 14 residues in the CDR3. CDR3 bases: TGTGCCAGCAGCACAATCCCGCCTCCCAGTCCCCAGTTCTTC. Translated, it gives CASSTIPPPSPQFF.

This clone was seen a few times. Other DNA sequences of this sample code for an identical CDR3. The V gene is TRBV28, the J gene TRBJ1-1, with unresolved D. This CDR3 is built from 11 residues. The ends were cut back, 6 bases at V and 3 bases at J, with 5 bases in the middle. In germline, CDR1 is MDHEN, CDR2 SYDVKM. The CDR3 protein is CASRGDTEAFF. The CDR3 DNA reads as TGTGCCAGCAGGGGTGACACTGAAGCTTTCTTT. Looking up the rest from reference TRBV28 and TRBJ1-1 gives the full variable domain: DVKVTQSSRYLVKRTGEKVFLECVQDMDHENMFWYRQDPGLGLRLIYFSYDVKMKEKGDIPEGYSVSREKKERFSLILESASTNQTSMYLCASRGDTEAFFGQGTRLTVV.

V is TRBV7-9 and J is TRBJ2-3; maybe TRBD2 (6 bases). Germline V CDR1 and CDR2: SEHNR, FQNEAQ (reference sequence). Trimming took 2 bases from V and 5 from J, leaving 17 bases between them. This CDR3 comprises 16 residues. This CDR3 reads CASSLPRGRGGDTQYF. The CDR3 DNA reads TGTGCCAGCAGCTTACCGCGGGGACGCGGTGGAGATACGCAGTATTTT. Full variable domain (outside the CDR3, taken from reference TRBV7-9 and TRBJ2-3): DTGVSQNPRHKITKRGQNVTFRCDPISEHNRLYWYRQTLGQGPEFLTYFQNEAQLEKSRLLSDRFSAERPKGSFSTLEIQRTEQGDSAMYLCASSLPRGRGGDTQYFGPGTRLTVL.

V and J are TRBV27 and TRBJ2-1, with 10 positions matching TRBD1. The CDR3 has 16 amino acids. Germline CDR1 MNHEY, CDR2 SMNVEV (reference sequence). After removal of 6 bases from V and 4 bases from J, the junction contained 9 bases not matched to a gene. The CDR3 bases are TGTGCCAGCAGCCCGCGCGTGGACAGGGGGTACAATGAGCAGTTCTTC. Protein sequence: CASSPRVDRGYNEQFF.

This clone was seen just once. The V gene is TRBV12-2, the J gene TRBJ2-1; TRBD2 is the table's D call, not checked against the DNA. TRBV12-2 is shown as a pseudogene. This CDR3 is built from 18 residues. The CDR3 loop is CASRPYSGSSLSYNEQFF. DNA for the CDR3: TGTGCAAGTCGCCCCTATTCCGGCAGTAGCCTCTCCTACAATGAGCAGTTCTTC.

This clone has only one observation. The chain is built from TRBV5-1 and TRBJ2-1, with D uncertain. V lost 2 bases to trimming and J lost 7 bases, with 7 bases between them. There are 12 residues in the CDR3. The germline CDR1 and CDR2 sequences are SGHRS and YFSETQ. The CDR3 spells CASSFDLNEQFF. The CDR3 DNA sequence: TGCGCCAGCAGCTTTGATCTAAATGAGCAGTTCTTC.

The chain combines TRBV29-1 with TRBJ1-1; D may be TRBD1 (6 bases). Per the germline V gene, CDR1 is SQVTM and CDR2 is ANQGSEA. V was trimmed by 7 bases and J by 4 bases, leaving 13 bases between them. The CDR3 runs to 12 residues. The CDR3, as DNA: TGCAGCGCCCGGAGGGGGGCCACTGAAGCTTTCTTT. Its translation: CSARRGATEAFF.

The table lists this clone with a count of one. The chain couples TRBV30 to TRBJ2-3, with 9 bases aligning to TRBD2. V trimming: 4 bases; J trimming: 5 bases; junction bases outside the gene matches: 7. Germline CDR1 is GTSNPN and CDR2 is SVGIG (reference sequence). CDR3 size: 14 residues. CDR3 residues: CAWIPGLARDTQYF. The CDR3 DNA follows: TGTGCCTGGATCCCGGGACTAGCAAGAGATACGCAGTATTTT.

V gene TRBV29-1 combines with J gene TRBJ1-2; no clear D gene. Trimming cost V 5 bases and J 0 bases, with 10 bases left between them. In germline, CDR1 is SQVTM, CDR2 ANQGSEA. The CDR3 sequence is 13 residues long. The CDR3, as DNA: TGCAGCGTTTGGGTCGGAGCTAACTATGGCTACACCTTC. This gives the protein CSVWVGANYGYTF.

The CDR3 region has the DNA TGCGCCAGCAGCCCAACAGGGGGCGCTGGCTACACCTTC. This encodes CASSPTGGAGYTF. The rearrangement joins TRBV5-1 to TRBJ1-2; 9 bases match TRBD1. The CDR3 is 13 residues long. The junction had 5 bases not matched to a gene; V was cut back by 4 bases and J by 7 bases. Germline loops: CDR1 SGHRS, CDR2 YFSETQ.

CDR3 in DNA: TGTGCCAGCAGCGTTCTGAGGGACGGCAATGAAAAACTGTTTTTT. As protein: CASSVLRDGNEKLFF. The V gene is TRBV7-9, the J gene TRBJ1-4; perhaps TRBD1 as D (5 bases). This CDR3 region has 15 residues. From germline, CDR1 is SEHNR and CDR2 FQNEAQ (reference sequence). Deletions cut 5 bases from V and 5 bases from J, with 15 bases between.

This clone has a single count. CDR3 amino acids: CASSQGLAGVYEQFF. The CDR3 nucleotides are TGTGCCAGCAGCCAGGGACTAGCGGGCGTGTATGAGCAGTTCTTC. The chain couples TRBV5-8 to TRBJ2-1; 12 nucleotides line up with TRBD2. This CDR3 region has 15 residues. Germline V gives CDR1 SGHTS, CDR2 YDEGEE. The ends lost 4 bases at V and 8 bases at J; junction bases unmatched: 7. The variable domain in full, with the rest retrieved from reference TRBV5-8 and TRBJ2-1, is EAGVTQSPTHLIKTRGQQATLRCSPISGHTSVYWYQQALGLGLQFLLWYDEGEERNRGNFPPRFSGRQFPNYSSELNVNALELEDSALYLCASSQGLAGVYEQFFGPGTRLTVL.

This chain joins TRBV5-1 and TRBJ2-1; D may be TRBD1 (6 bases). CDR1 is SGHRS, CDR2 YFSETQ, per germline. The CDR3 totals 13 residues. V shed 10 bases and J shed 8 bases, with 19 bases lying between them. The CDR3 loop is CAGSSGTNHEQFF. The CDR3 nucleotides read TGCGCCGGATCCTCCGGGACAAATCATGAGCAGTTCTTC.

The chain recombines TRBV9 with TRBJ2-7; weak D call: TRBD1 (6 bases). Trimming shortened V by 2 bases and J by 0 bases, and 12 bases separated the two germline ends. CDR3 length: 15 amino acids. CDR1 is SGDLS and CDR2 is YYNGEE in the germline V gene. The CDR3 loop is CASSVQPGHSYEQYF. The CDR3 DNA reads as TGTGCCAGCAGCGTCCAGCCGGGACACTCCTACGAGCAGTACTTC.

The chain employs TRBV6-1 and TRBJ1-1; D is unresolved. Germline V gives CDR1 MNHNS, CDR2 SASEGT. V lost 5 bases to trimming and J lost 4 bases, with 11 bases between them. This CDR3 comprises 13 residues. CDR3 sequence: CASSYDPLTEAFF. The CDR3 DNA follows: TGTGCCAGCAGTTATGACCCCCTCACTGAAGCTTTCTTT.

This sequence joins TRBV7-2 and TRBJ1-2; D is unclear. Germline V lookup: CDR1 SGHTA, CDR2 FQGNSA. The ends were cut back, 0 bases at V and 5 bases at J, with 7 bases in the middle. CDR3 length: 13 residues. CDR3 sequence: CASSLAPGYGYTF. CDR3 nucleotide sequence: TGTGCCAGCAGCTTAGCCCCGGGGTATGGCTACACCTTC. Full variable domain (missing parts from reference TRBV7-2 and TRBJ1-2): GAGVSQSPSNKVTEKGKDVELRCDPISGHTALYWYRQSLGQGLEFLIYFQGNSAPDKSGLPSDRFSAERTGGSVSTLTIQRTQQEDSAVYLCASSLAPGYGYTFGSGTRLTVV.

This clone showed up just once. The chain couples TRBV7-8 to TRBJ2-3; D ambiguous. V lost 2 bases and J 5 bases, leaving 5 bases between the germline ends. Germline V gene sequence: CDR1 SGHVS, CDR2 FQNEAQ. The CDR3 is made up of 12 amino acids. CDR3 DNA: TGTGCCAGCAGCTTAACTAAAGATACGCAGTATTTT. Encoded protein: CASSLTKDTQYF. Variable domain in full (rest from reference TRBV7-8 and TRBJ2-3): GAGVSQSPRYKVAKRGQDVALRCDPISGHVSLFWYQQALGQGPEFLTYFQNEAQLDKSGLPSDRFFAERPEGSVSTLKIQRTQQEDSAVYLCASSLTKDTQYFGPGTRLTVL.